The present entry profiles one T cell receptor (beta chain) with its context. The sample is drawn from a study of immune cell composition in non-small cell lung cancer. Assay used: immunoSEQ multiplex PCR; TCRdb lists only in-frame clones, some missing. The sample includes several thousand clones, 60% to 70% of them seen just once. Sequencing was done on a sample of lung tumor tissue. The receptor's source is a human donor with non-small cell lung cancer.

The CDR3 bases are TGTGCCAGCAGCTTCGGGACAGGGGGCGCCTATGGCTACACCTTC. Amino acids: CASSFGTGGAYGYTF. The V gene is TRBV13, the J gene TRBJ1-2, with 12 bases matching TRBD1. The V gene's germline CDR1 is PRHDT and CDR2 FYEKMQ (reference sequence). CDR3 length: 15 amino acids. The trim removed 3 bases at V and 4 bases at J, leaving 3 bases unmatched.